Listed below are T cell receptor beta chains from one sample, sequenced in a study of CD4+ T cells in melanoma. Produced via immunoSEQ multiplex PCR; TCRdb's table is partial and in-frame only. Of about 9,600 clones in the sample, 73% were seen once. Sequenced material: cells from a culture (not recorded whether cultured in vitro). The source is a human donor with melanoma. Both conserved end residues are part of each CDR3. The D gene is left open where the match is weak. Expanded clones get a size class; other rows say once, few or many, or leave the size out.

-	TRBJ2-2	-	TRBV5-1	TGCGCCAGCAGCCCAGGACGCGGGGGCGCTAGAGGGGAGCTGTTTTTT	CASSPGRGGARGELFF
few	TRBJ2-5	TRBD2	TRBV2	TGTGCCAGCAGTTCATCCGGGACTAGAGAAGAGACCCAGTACTTC	CASSSSGTREETQYF
few	TRBJ2-7	-	TRBV7-9	TGTGCCAGCAGCTGGGGGGTAGGGTACGAGCAGTACTTC	CASSWGVGYEQYF
-	TRBJ1-3	-	TRBV2	TGTGCCAGCGGCGAACGACAGGTCTCTGGAAACACCATATATTTT	CASGERQVSGNTIYF
-	TRBJ1-2	TRBD1	TRBV5-1	TGCGCCAGCAGCTTACAGGGGAGGAACTATGGCTACACCTTC	CASSLQGRNYGYTF
-	TRBJ2-5	-	TRBV5-6	TGTGCCAGCACCCCTACAGACCTACGGGGGACCCAGTACTTC	CASTPTDLRGTQYF
-	TRBJ2-7	TRBD1	TRBV4-1	TGCGCCAGCAGCCAAGATAAGGGACAGGGGTATTCCTACGAGCAGTACTTC	CASSQDKGQGYSYEQYF
-	TRBJ2-5	-	TRBV14	TGTGCCAGCAGCTTCAAATTATCAGGGACCCAGTACTTC	CASSFKLSGTQYF
few	TRBJ2-7	TRBD2	TRBV30	TGTGCCTGGAGTGTACAAGGGTCGGGAGGGCGCGAGCAGTACTTC	CAWSVQGSGGREQYF
-	TRBJ1-6	-	TRBV5-5	TGTGCCAGCAGCCCCGGGCTTCTGGGTTCACCCCTCCACTTT	CASSPGLLGSPLHF
once	TRBJ2-3	-	TRBV11-2	TGTGCCAGCAGCTTAGACACGGATACGCAGTATTTT	CASSLDTDTQYF
few	TRBJ2-1	TRBD1	TRBV9	TGTGCCAGCAGCGCTTTTGCGGGACAGGGGGATAGTGAGCAGTTCTTC	CASSAFAGQGDSEQFF
few	TRBJ1-1	-	TRBV11-1	TGTGCCAGCAGCTTCAGGGTCACTGAAGCTTTCTTT	CASSFRVTEAFF
-	TRBJ2-1	TRBD1	TRBV29-1	TGCAGCGTTGGTCGGGACAGGGGCTACAATGAGCAGTTCTTC	CSVGRDRGYNEQFF
-	TRBJ2-4	TRBD1	TRBV12-5	TGTGCTAGTGGCTCGGGACAGGGAGAGAACATTCAGTACTTC	CASGSGQGENIQYF
-	TRBJ2-5	-	TRBV3-1/TRBV3-2	TGTGCCAGCGGCCTCAGGGGCCAAGAGACCCAGTACTTC	CASGLRGQETQYF
once	TRBJ1-5	TRBD1	TRBV2	TGTGCCAGCACACCGGGACAGAACAATCAGCCCCAGCATTTT	CASTPGQNNQPQHF
-	TRBJ2-7	TRBD1	TRBV4-2	TGTGCCAGCAGCCTCCTTGAACGCGGACAGGGGGAAGGATTGGGCTACGAGCAGTACTTC	CASSLLERGQGEGLGYEQYF
-	TRBJ2-2	-	TRBV7-7	TGTGCTAGCAGCTTGACAGGGAACACCGGGGAGCTGTTTTTT	CASSLTGNTGELFF
once	TRBJ2-5	TRBD2	TRBV9	TGTGCCAGCAGCGCTGACGGGAGGGCAGGGAAAGAGACCCAGTACTTC	CASSADGRAGKETQYF
-	TRBJ1-6	-	TRBV11-2	TGTGCCAGCAGCTCGCTAGTCCGATCCGCGGATTCACCCCTCCACTTT	CASSSLVRSADSPLHF
few	TRBJ1-1	-	TRBV5-4	TGTGCCAGCGGGAACACTGAAGCTTTCTTT	CASGNTEAFF
-	TRBJ1-2	-	TRBV3-1/TRBV3-2	TGTGCCAGCAGCCAAGATTTCCGTATGGACAGCCCCTCAGGCTATGGCTACACCTTC	CASSQDFRMDSPSGYGYTF
-	TRBJ1-3	TRBD1	TRBV27	TGTGCCAGCAGTTTATCCGGGACAGGGACTGGAAACACCATATATTTT	CASSLSGTGTGNTIYF
-	TRBJ1-1	-	TRBV30	TGTGCCTGGAGGAACAGGTACCTTCAAGAAGCTTTCTTT	CAWRNRYLQEAFF
-	TRBJ1-4	-	TRBV5-1	TGCGCCAGCAGCTTCGGGACGGTGAATGAAAAACTGTTTTTT	CASSFGTVNEKLFF
-	TRBJ1-2	-	TRBV3-1/TRBV3-2	TGTGCCAGCAGCCAGGCTACAGGGAGAGGCTACACCTTC	CASSQATGRGYTF
-	TRBJ1-6	-	TRBV7-9	TGTGCCAGCAGCTTAGGGGGCGCCCGTAATTCACCCCTCCACTTT	CASSLGGARNSPLHF
-	TRBJ2-3	-	TRBV5-1	TGCGCCAGCAGCTTGAGAACTCAGGCTCCTCCTACGCAGTATTTT	CASSLRTQAPPTQYF
-	TRBJ1-6	TRBD1	TRBV5-1	TGCGCCAGCAGCTGGGACAGGGGCCGATTGAAGGATTCACCCCTCCACTTT	CASSWDRGRLKDSPLHF
-	TRBJ2-1	TRBD1	TRBV2	TGTGCCAGCCGCCGGGACAGGGGGCCCTATGAGCAGTTCTTC	CASRRDRGPYEQFF
few	TRBJ2-7	-	TRBV11-2	TGTGCCAGCAGCTGGATTCGGGGAAGCTCCTACGAGCAGTACTTC	CASSWIRGSSYEQYF
-	TRBJ2-1	TRBD2	TRBV25-1	TGTGCCAGCAGTGAACCCGGGGGACTAGCACGCAATGAGCAGTTCTTC	CASSEPGGLARNEQFF
-	TRBJ1-6	-	TRBV2	TGTGCCAGCAGGGACCTTACACCCCTCCACTTT	CASRDLTPLHF
-	TRBJ2-1	-	TRBV2	TGTGCCAGCAGGAAGGGATCGGGTAGGACGGGTGAGCAGTTCTTC	CASRKGSGRTGEQFF
-	TRBJ1-3	-	TRBV5-1	TGCGCCAGCAGCTTTAACGGTGACTCTGGAAACACCATATATTTT	CASSFNGDSGNTIYF